In its sample, the clone carrying this T cell receptor (beta chain) was seen a few times. Its antigen is not identified. These data belong to a study of vaccination and CD4 T cells after COVID-19. This sample's treatment: roughly 10-day PBMC culture with coronavirus spike peptide pools or control peptides (ViraFEST assay). Researchers used the Oncomine TCR Beta short-read assay to sequence DNA from cultured CD4+ T cells. Investigators obtained genomic DNA by extraction from cultured CD4+ T cells. TCRdb recomputed calls from the PCR reads with MiXCR, one row per CDR3 protein. The sample consists of under 5,000 distinct CDR3 sequences, about 20% of them appearing once. Sequencing was done on a sample of CD4+ T cells from blood, cultured in vitro. The sequence derives from a human donor who had recovered from COVID-19.

CDR3: CASSFSLAGGRDTQYF. CDR3 nucleotide sequence: TGTGCCAGCAGTTTCTCCCTAGCGGGGGGGCGAGATACGCAGTATTTT. The V and J genes are TRBV7-2 and TRBJ2-3; TRBD2 aligns across 12 bases. This CDR3 region has 16 residues. The germline CDR1 and CDR2 sequences are SGHTA and FQGNSA. The trim removed 6 bases at V and 5 bases at J, leaving 9 bases unmatched.